This passage covers 26 T cell receptor beta chains from one sample sequenced in a study of T cell changes during pregnancy in multiple sclerosis (dated by TCRdb to about 2019). Libraries were built with the immunoSEQ multiplex PCR assay. TCRdb took this table from immuneACCESS and kept in-frame rearrangements with V and J called. Such tables lack part of the clones; where checked against another copy, unresolved V genes explain under half of the gap, and the rest is unexplained. Here the sample has around 57,000 clones; under 95% occur a single time. 1% to 1.5% of the sample belongs to the ten largest clones. Sequenced here: peripheral blood, sampled in the second trimester of pregnancy. The receptor source for this set is a female donor with multiple sclerosis, enrolled in a pregnancy study.

The genes are TRBV29-1 and TRBJ2-1; a possible D gene is TRBD1 (6 bases). Germline V gene sequence: CDR1 SQVTM, CDR2 ANQGSEA. The CDR3 is 16 residues long. The V gene lost 3 bases and the J gene lost 2 bases, with 17 bases spanning the gap. CDR3 sequence reads: CSVDPQGEGAYNEQFF. The CDR3 nucleotides read TGCAGCGTTGATCCACAGGGAGAAGGGGCCTACAATGAGCAGTTCTTC.

The V call is TRBV7-9, the J call TRBJ1-4, with 9 bases matching TRBD1. The CDR3 is 18 residues long. V dropped 2 bases and J dropped 1; count of bases not matched to a gene: 8. Germline CDR1 SEHNR, CDR2 FQNEAQ (reference sequence). The CDR3 bases are TGTGCCAGCAGCTTAAGGGGGACAGGGAGGAGAACTAATGAAAAACTGTTTTTT. Translated, it gives CASSLRGTGRRTNEKLFF.

V usage is TRBV28 and J usage is TRBJ2-4, with 7 positions matching TRBD2. The CDR3 consists of 15 residues. V trimming: 6 bases; J trimming: 6 bases; junction bases outside the gene matches: 11. The germline V gene has CDR1 MDHEN and CDR2 SYDVKM. The CDR3 region has the DNA TGTGCCAGCAGCCCCCCGCGGGGGACCGGAAACATTCAGTACTTC. The encoded protein is CASSPPRGTGNIQYF. The variable domain in full, completed from reference TRBV28 and TRBJ2-4, reads DVKVTQSSRYLVKRTGEKVFLECVQDMDHENMFWYRQDPGLGLRLIYFSYDVKMKEKGDIPEGYSVSREKKERFSLILESASTNQTSMYLCASSPPRGTGNIQYFGAGTRLSVL.

V gene TRBV19 combines with J gene TRBJ1-5; 8 bases agree with TRBD1. Germline CDR1 reads LNHDA; CDR2 reads SQIVND (reference sequence). CDR3 length: 18 amino acids. The V and J ends lost 6 bases and 0 bases, in that order; junction bases with no gene match: 13. The chain's CDR3 is CASRPSHLDRGSNQPQHF. The CDR3, as DNA: TGTGCCAGTAGACCTTCCCATCTCGACAGGGGTAGCAATCAGCCCCAGCATTTT.

CDR3: CAWTDRGREKLFF. The CDR3, as DNA: TGTGCCTGGACTGACAGGGGGAGGGAAAAACTGTTTTTT. V usage is TRBV30 and J usage is TRBJ1-4; 9 nucleotides align to TRBD1. The CDR3 has 13 residues. From germline, CDR1 is GTSNPN and CDR2 SVGIG (reference sequence). V shed 4 bases and J 8 bases; nucleotides not matched to a gene: 5. Full variable domain (missing parts from reference TRBV30 and TRBJ1-4): SQTIHQWPATLVQPVGSPLSLECTVEGTSNPNLYWYRQAAGRGLQLLFYSVGIGQISSEVPQNLSASRPQDRQFILSSKKLLLSDSGFYLCAWTDRGREKLFFGSGTQLSVL.

The chain has TRBV23-1 and TRBJ2-1; 8 nucleotides line up with TRBD1. TRBV23-1 is annotated as an ORF whose role is uncertain. V shed 4 bases and J 5 bases; nucleotides not matched to a gene: 7. The CDR3 spans 15 residues. The CDR3 bases are TGCGCCAGCAGTCTAGGACAGGGCAAGGACAATGAGCAGTTCTTC. Its translation is CASSLGQGKDNEQFF.

The chain is built from TRBV5-1 and TRBJ2-1; TRBD2 matches at 7 bases. V lost 7 bases, J lost 0 bases, and 4 bases stayed unmatched. The length of the CDR3 is 14 residues. Germline V gives CDR1 SGHRS, CDR2 YFSETQ. The CDR3 nucleotides read TGCGCCAGCCGGGGGGTTTACTCCTACAATGAGCAGTTCTTC. This translates into CASRGVYSYNEQFF.

The chain uses TRBV2 and TRBJ2-1, with a possible D match to TRBD2 (6 bases). V gave up 4 bases and J gave up 3 bases, with 16 bases separating them. CDR1 and CDR2 (germline): SNHLY, FYNNEI. This CDR3 spans 16 amino acids. The CDR3 region is CASSAQSSGYYNEQFF. Written as DNA, the CDR3 is TGTGCCAGCAGTGCCCAAAGTAGCGGATACTACAATGAGCAGTTCTTC.

Here the CDR3 DNA reads TGCGCCAGCATGGTAAGGGGGCTGGACAAAAACATTCAGTACTTC. Translation: CASMVRGLDKNIQYF. This sequence joins TRBV4-3 and TRBJ2-4; 7 bases fit TRBD1. From germline, CDR1 is LGHNA and CDR2 YSLEER. Trimming at V came to 7 bases and at J to 3 bases, leaving 9 bases not matched to a gene. CDR3 length: 15 residues.

This rearrangement joins TRBV5-1 to TRBJ1-4; D is uncertain. This CDR3 comprises 13 residues. CDR1 is SGHRS and CDR2 is YFSETQ in the germline V gene. Trimming shortened V by 5 bases and J by 1 base, and 6 bases separated the two germline ends. CDR3 DNA sequence: TGCGCCAGCAGACGGGGAACTAATGAAAAACTGTTTTTT. Translating it yields CASRRGTNEKLFF.

This clone was seen once. The V gene is TRBV5-5, the J gene TRBJ1-3, with D perhaps matching TRBD1 (6 bases). The CDR3 has 16 amino acids. Trimming took off 1 base at V and 4 bases at J, with 15 bases between the two ends. CDR1 is SGHKS and CDR2 is YYEKEE in the germline V gene (reference sequence). CDR3 amino acids: CASSLRSQGSGNTIYF. CDR3 nucleotides: TGTGCCAGCAGCTTGAGGTCACAGGGCTCCGGAAACACCATATATTTT.

In this sample, this clone turned up a few times. The V gene is TRBV27, the J gene TRBJ1-5; D may be TRBD1 (6 bases). The CDR3 consists of 13 residues. Germline CDR1 is MNHEY and CDR2 is SMNVEV (reference sequence). V lost 5 bases and J 9 bases, leaving 14 bases between the germline ends. DNA for the CDR3: TGTGCCAGCAGTCAACAGGGCCGGGGGCCCCAGCATTTT. This encodes CASSQQGRGPQHF.

In nucleotides, the CDR3 is TGTGCCATCATTAATTCCTATGGCTACACCTTC. Protein product: CAIINSYGYTF. The rearrangement uses TRBV10-3 and TRBJ1-2; D ambiguous. Germline CDR1 ENHRY, CDR2 SYGVKD. CDR3 size: 11 residues. V lost 7 bases and J 4 bases, leaving 7 bases between the germline ends.

The chain links TRBV15 to TRBJ2-1; TRBD2 matches at 9 bases. Trimming removed 2 bases from V and 7 bases from J; junction bases left unmatched: 18. This CDR3 contains 19 residues. In germline, CDR1 is LNHNV, CDR2 YYDKDF (reference sequence). CDR3 sequence (DNA): TGTGCCACCAGCAGACTCTCCTATTTCGGCGGGGGGGCCGGGAATGAGCAGTTCTTC. Residues: CATSRLSYFGGGAGNEQFF.

V gene TRBV5-8 combines with J gene TRBJ1-5; a possible D gene is TRBD1 (6 bases). From germline, CDR1 is SGHTS and CDR2 YDEGEE. V lost 4 bases and J lost 5, with 28 bases in between. CDR3 length: 19 amino acids. The CDR3 nucleotides are TGTGCCAGCAGCCTAAATACCCCGAGTGAGGACAGCCAGTATCAGCCCCAGCATTTT. Translated, it gives CASSLNTPSEDSQYQPQHF.

The V and J genes are TRBV5-1 and TRBJ1-5; D is perhaps TRBD1 (5 bases). This CDR3 comprises 15 residues. V lost 4 bases and J 5 bases, leaving 16 bases between the germline ends. Germline CDR1 reads SGHRS; CDR2 reads YFSETQ. For the CDR3, the DNA is TGCGCCAGCAGCATTGCGGGGATGGGGGATCAGCCCCAGCATTTT. This codes for CASSIAGMGDQPQHF.

This rearrangement joins TRBV4-1 to TRBJ1-4; 9 positions match TRBD1. CDR3 length: 16 amino acids. The V segment lost 4 bases and the J segment 5 bases; nucleotides outside the gene matches: 8. Germline V lookup: CDR1 MGHRA, CDR2 YSYEKL. The CDR3 DNA reads TGCGCCAGCAGCCGGTACGGGGGGACAGGGAATGAAAAACTGTTTTTT. It codes for CASSRYGGTGNEKLFF.

The chain carries TRBV27 and TRBJ1-2; no clear D. The CDR3 extends over 14 amino acids. Germline-derived CDR1 and CDR2 are MNHEY and SMNVEV (reference sequence). The ends were cut back, 3 bases at V and 7 bases at J, with 15 bases in the middle. The CDR3 DNA reads TGTGCCAGCAGTTTCCGAGGTTTTACGGGTGGCTACACCTTC. The encoded protein is CASSFRGFTGGYTF.

This clone occurred once. The chain recombines TRBV6-6 with TRBJ2-5; D is unresolved. Germline CDR1 and CDR2: MNHNY and SVGAGI (reference sequence). The CDR3 is 13 amino acids. V lost 2 bases, J lost 3 bases, and 7 bases lay in between. CDR3 region: CASSYALEETQYF. The DNA of the CDR3 is TGTGCCAGCAGTTACGCTCTAGAAGAGACCCAGTACTTC.

This clone was observed a single time. The chain carries TRBV6-5 and TRBJ1-1; 7 bases fit TRBD1. This CDR3 has 15 residues. V shed 4 bases, J shed 1 base, and the junction held 6 bases outside the gene matches. Germline lookup yields CDR1 MNHEY and CDR2 SVGAGI. CDR3 coding DNA: TGTGCCAGCAGTTCCAACAGGGGTACGAACACTGAAGCTTTCTTT. This encodes CASSSNRGTNTEAFF.

This rearrangement joins TRBV9 to TRBJ2-7; D call uncertain. The ends were cut back, 3 bases at V and 0 bases at J, with 10 bases in the middle. The germline V gene encodes CDR1 SGDLS and CDR2 YYNGEE. CDR3 length equals 14 residues. The CDR3 sequence: CASSAMAHSYEQYF. The CDR3 nucleotides are TGTGCCAGCAGCGCGATGGCCCACTCCTACGAGCAGTACTTC.

The genes are TRBV4-3 and TRBJ2-2; D uncertain. The CDR3 loop spans 14 amino acids. Germline CDR1 reads LGHNA; CDR2 reads YSLEER. Deletions cut 2 bases from V and 0 bases from J, with 4 bases between. CDR3 amino acids: CASSQSPNTGELFF. CDR3 in DNA: TGCGCCAGCAGCCAAAGCCCGAACACCGGGGAGCTGTTTTTT.

The J gene is TRBJ1-2, the V gene TRBV7-8; 7 nucleotides match TRBD1. The CDR3 sequence is 15 residues long. CDR1 is SGHVS, CDR2 FQNEAQ, per germline. Trimming took 3 bases from V and 4 from J; bases not matched to a gene: 8. The CDR3 reads CASSFLGAGGYGYTF. CDR3 in DNA: TGTGCCAGCAGCTTCTTAGGGGCAGGGGGCTATGGCTACACCTTC.

The V call is TRBV25-1, the J call TRBJ2-7, with a possible D match to TRBD1 (6 bases). V was pared by 8 bases and J by 13 bases, with 21 bases between. CDR3 size: 12 residues. From germline, CDR1 is MGHDK and CDR2 SYGVNS. The CDR3 loop is CASAKDSFVLYF. The CDR3, as DNA: TGTGCCAGCGCCAAGGACAGTTTCGTCCTTTACTTC.

This CDR3 reads CASSSRTETYYGYTF. CDR3 nucleotide sequence: TGTGCCAGCAGCTCCAGGACAGAAACCTACTATGGCTACACCTTC. The chain links TRBV4-2 to TRBJ1-2; tentatively, D is TRBD1 (6 bases). The ends were cut back, 5 bases at V and 3 bases at J, with 16 bases in the middle. Looked up from germline, CDR1 is LGHNA and CDR2 is YNFKEQ. This CDR3 region has 15 residues.

V and J are TRBV5-1 and TRBJ1-2; 8 positions agree with TRBD1. CDR1 is SGHRS and CDR2 is YFSETQ in the germline V gene. This CDR3 comprises 15 residues. The V gene end was trimmed by 0 bases and the J gene end by 0 bases; junction bases not matched to a gene: 1. CDR3 loop: CASSLAGQANYGYTF. For the CDR3, the DNA is TGCGCCAGCAGCTTGGCGGGACAGGCTAACTATGGCTACACCTTC.